This T cell receptor beta chain is drawn from a study of cytomegalovirus exposure and HLA in healthy donors. As concerns this clone: Its antigen is currently unknown.

The V segment lost 5 bases and the J segment 0 bases; nucleotides outside the gene matches: 10. Germline CDR1 MGHDK, CDR2 SYGVNS. CDR3 length: 16 residues. Points from the study as a whole: Most TCR sequences proved rare, with some public TCRs found in many donors. Analyses of presence and absence presupposed an approximately uniform sequencing depth across donors. In a later analysis, a missense DCLRE1C variant was linked to TCR beta V- and J-gene trimming. Associated with cytomegalovirus, according to the listing, were some 180 TCR beta chains.

13 Jbeta primers and 60 Vbeta primers were used for the PCR. This table comes from immunoSEQ multiplex PCR, and its TCRdb copy is limited to in-frame clones, with some not included. Of some 120,000 clones in the sample, roughly 69% were seen once. This chain joins TRBV25-1 and TRBJ2-7; 7 bases agree with TRBD1. The sample was PBMCs. The source is a woman aged 40-49 years in good health and CMV-seropositive. The CDR3 sequence: CASSYQGTVDSYEQYF. The CDR3 DNA reads TGTGCCAGCAGTTATCAAGGGACAGTAGACTCCTACGAGCAGTACTTC.